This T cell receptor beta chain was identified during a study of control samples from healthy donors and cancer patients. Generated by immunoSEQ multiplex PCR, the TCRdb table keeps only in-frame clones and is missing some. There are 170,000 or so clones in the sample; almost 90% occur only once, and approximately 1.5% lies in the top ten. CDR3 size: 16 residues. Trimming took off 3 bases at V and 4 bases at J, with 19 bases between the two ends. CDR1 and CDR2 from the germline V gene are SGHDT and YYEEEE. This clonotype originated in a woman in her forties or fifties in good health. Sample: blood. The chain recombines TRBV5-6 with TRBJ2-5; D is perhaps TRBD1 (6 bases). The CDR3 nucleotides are TGTGCCAGCAGCTCTCCAGGGGCTGTCTGGGGAGAGACCCAGTACTTC. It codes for CASSSPGAVWGETQYF.